These 5 T cell receptor beta chains were sequenced from one sample in a study of tumor-infiltrating lymphocytes in primary liver carcinoma. They got blood RNA out of unsorted whole blood and also pulled out germline DNA. With roughly 500 ng total RNA as template and a constant-region primer, TCR beta cDNA was made. Three nested multiplex PCR rounds, a slightly modified ARM-PCR method, built the TCR beta libraries. Forward primers for TRBV1-TRBV30 and a C-beta reverse primer served the first two PCR rounds, at around 11 cycles each. Using its own MiXCR run on the multiplex PCR reads, TCRdb lists one record per CDR3 protein. The sample has hundreds of thousands of distinct CDR3 sequences; around three fifths are singletons. Sequencing was performed on peripheral blood. These receptors originate from a man aged 35 to 55 with primary liver carcinoma and hepatitis B virus infection.

This clonotype was recorded a few times. The J gene is TRBJ2-1, the V gene TRBV7-9; D gene ambiguous. Trimming removed 2 bases at V and 0 bases at J, with 5 bases between. Germline lookup yields CDR1 SEHNR and CDR2 FQNEAQ (reference sequence). This CDR3 region has 14 residues. CDR3 residues: CASSLSNSYNEQFF. DNA of the CDR3: TGTGCCAGCAGCTTAAGTAACTCCTACAATGAGCAGTTCTTC. The entire variable domain, with the rest obtained from reference TRBV7-9 and TRBJ2-1, is as follows: DTGVSQNPRHKITKRGQNVTFRCDPISEHNRLYWYRQTLGQGPEFLTYFQNEAQLEKSRLLSDRFSAERPKGSFSTLEIQRTEQGDSAMYLCASSLSNSYNEQFFGPGTRLTVL.

This chain joins TRBV10-3 and TRBJ2-2; no clear D gene. Germline CDR1 ENHRY, CDR2 SYGVKD. V shed 2 bases and J shed 0 bases, with 7 bases lying between them. The CDR3 consists of 15 residues. The CDR3 region has the DNA TGTGCCATCAGTGAGACTTCAGCGAACACCGGGGAGCTGTTTTTT. It yields the protein CAISETSANTGELFF.

V gene TRBV12-3 or TRBV12-4 combines with J gene TRBJ1-6, with D uncertain. Trimming stripped 3 bases from V and 5 bases from J, with 8 bases between. This CDR3 is 14 amino acids long. This CDR3 reads CASSFLGNNSPLHF. DNA for the CDR3: TGTGCCAGCAGTTTCCTGGGGAATAATTCACCCCTCCACTTT.

As for this clonotype: This likely comes from a read error, as the CDR3 has no conserved phenylalanine or tryptophan at its end. The chain links TRBV5-5 to TRBJ2-7; no clear D gene. Germline V gene lookup returns CDR1 SGHKS and CDR2 YYEKEE (reference sequence). CDR3 length: 13 amino acids. V dropped 0 bases and J dropped 0 bases, with 4 bases sitting between them. The CDR3 DNA follows: TGTGCCAGCAGCTTGGCCAGCTCCTACGAGCAGTACTTA. Residues: CASSLASSYEQYL.

With regard to this clonotype: A much larger clone lies one base from this, so it may be a read error. The chain combines TRBV10-3 with TRBJ1-3; 7 bases agree with TRBD1. The germline V gene has CDR1 ENHRY and CDR2 SYGVKD. The CDR3 consists of 13 residues. The CDR3 region is CAISEGTWTGPDF. DNA for the CDR3: TGTGCCATCAGTGAAGGGACTTGGACAGGCCCAGATTTT.